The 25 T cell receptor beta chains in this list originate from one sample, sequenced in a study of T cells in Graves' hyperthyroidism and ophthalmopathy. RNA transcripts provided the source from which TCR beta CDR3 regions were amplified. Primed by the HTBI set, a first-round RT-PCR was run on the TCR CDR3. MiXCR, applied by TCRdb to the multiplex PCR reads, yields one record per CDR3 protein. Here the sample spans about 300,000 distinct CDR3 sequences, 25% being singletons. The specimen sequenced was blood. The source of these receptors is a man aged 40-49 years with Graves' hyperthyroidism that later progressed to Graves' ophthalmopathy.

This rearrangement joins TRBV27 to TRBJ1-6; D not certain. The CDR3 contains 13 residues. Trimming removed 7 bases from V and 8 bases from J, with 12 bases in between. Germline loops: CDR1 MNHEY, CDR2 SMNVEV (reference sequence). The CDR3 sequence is CASKVAGHSPLHF. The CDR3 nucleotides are TGTGCCAGCAAGGTGGCTGGCCATTCACCCCTCCACTTT.

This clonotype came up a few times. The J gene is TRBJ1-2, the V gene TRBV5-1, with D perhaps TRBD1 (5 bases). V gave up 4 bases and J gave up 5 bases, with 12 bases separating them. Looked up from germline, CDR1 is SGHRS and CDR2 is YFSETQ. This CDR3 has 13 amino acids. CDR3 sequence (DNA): TGCGCCAGCAGCCCACCAGGGTCTTATGGCTACACCTTC. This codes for CASSPPGSYGYTF.

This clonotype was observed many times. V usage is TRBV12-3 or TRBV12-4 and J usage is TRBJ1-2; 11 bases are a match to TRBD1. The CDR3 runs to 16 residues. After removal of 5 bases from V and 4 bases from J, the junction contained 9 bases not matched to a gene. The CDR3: CASSLWTGGRSYGYTF. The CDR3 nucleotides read TGTGCCAGCAGTCTCTGGACAGGGGGCCGTAGCTATGGCTACACCTTC.

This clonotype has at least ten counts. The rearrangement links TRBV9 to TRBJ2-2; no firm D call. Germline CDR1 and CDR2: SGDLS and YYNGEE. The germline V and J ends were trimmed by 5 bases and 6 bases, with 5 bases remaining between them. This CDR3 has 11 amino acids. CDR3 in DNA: TGTGCCAGCAGTCGCCCCGGGGAGCTGTTTTTT. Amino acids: CASSRPGELFF.

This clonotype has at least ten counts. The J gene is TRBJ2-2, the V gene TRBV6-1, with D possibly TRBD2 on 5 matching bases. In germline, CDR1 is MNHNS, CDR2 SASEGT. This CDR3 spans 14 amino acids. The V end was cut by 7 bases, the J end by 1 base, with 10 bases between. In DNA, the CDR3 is TGTGCCAGCACCCCTACTAGGAACACCGGGGAGCTGTTTTTT. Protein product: CASTPTRNTGELFF.

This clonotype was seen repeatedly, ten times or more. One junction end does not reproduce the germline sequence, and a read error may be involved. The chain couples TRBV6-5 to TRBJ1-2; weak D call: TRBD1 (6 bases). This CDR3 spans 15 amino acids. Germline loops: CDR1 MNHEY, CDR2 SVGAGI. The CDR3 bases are TGTGCCAGCAGTTACTCGAAGTACAGGGCCTATAGCTACGCCTTC. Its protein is CASSYSKYRAYSYAF.

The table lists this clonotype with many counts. DNA of the CDR3: TGTGCCAGCAGAGAGTCGCGGACGTCGAGAAGAAACACCATATATTTT. Translated: CASRESRTSRRNTIYF. This sequence joins TRBV3-1 and TRBJ1-3; no clear D. The germline CDR1 and CDR2 sequences are LGHDT and YNNKEL (reference sequence). This CDR3 spans 16 amino acids. The germline V and J ends were trimmed by 6 bases and 5 bases, with 20 bases remaining between them.

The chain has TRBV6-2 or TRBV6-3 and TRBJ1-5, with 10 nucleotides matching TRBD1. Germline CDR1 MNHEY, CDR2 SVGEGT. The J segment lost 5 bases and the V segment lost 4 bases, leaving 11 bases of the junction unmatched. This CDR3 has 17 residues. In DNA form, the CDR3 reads TGTGCCAGCAGTTTAGGGGGACAGGGGCATCCCTATCAGCCCCAGCATTTT. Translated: CASSLGGQGHPYQPQHF.

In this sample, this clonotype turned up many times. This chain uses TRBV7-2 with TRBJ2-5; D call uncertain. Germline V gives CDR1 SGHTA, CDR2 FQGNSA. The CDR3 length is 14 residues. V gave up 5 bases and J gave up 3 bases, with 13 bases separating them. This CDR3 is CASSRPPRKETQYF. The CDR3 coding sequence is TGTGCCAGCAGCCGCCCCCCAAGAAAAGAGACCCAGTACTTC. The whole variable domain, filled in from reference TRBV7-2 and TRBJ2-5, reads GAGVSQSPSNKVTEKGKDVELRCDPISGHTALYWYRQSLGQGLEFLIYFQGNSAPDKSGLPSDRFSAERTGGSVSTLTIQRTQQEDSAVYLCASSRPPRKETQYFGPGTRLLVL.

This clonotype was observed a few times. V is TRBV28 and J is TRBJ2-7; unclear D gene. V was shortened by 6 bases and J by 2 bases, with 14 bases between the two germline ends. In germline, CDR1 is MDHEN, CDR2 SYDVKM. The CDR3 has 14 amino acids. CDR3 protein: CASSSVEVAYEQYF. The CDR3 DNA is TGTGCCAGCAGCTCCGTCGAGGTGGCCTACGAGCAGTACTTC.

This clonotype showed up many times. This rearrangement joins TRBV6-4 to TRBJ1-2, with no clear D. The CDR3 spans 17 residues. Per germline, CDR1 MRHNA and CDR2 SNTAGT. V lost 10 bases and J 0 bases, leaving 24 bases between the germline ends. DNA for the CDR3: TGTGCCACCATGCCCTTTGGAGAAACCCTAGCTAACTATGGCTACACCTTC. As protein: CATMPFGETLANYGYTF.

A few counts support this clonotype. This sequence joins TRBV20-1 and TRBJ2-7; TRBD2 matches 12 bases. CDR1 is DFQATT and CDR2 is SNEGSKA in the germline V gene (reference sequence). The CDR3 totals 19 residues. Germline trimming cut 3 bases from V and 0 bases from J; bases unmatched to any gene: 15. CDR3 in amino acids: CSARRTSGRPPMLSYEQYF. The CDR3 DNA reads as TGCAGTGCTAGGAGAACTAGCGGGAGGCCTCCCATGCTCTCCTACGAGCAGTACTTC.

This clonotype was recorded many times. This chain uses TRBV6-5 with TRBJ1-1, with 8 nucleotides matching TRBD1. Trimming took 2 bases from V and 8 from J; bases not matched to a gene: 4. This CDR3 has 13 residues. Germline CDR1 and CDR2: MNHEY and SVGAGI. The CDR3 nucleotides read TGTGCCAGCAGTTACACAGGGGGAAGAGAAGCTTTCTTT. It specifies CASSYTGGREAFF.

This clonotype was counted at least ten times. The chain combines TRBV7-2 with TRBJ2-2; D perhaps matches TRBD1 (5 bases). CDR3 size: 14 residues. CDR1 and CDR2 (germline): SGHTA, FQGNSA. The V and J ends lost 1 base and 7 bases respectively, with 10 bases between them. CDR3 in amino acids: CASSLVTGLGELFF. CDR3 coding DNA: TGTGCCAGCAGCTTAGTAACAGGCCTCGGGGAGCTGTTTTTT. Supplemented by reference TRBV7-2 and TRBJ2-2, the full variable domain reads GAGVSQSPSNKVTEKGKDVELRCDPISGHTALYWYRQSLGQGLEFLIYFQGNSAPDKSGLPSDRFSAERTGGSVSTLTIQRTQQEDSAVYLCASSLVTGLGELFFGEGSRLTVL.

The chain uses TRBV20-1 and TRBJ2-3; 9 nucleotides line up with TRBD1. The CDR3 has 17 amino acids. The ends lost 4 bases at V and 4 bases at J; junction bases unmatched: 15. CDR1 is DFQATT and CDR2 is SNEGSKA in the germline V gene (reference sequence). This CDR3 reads CSANAFLPGQGPDTQYF. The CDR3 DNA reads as TGCAGTGCTAATGCCTTCCTACCGGGACAGGGACCAGATACGCAGTATTTT.

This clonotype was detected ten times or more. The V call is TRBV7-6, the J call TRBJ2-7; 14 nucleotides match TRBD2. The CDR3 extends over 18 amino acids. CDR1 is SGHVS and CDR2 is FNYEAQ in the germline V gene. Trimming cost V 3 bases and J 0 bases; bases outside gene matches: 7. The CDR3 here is CASSFRGGTSGSSYEQYF. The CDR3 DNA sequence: TGTGCCAGCAGCTTTAGGGGCGGGACTAGCGGGAGCTCCTACGAGCAGTACTTC.

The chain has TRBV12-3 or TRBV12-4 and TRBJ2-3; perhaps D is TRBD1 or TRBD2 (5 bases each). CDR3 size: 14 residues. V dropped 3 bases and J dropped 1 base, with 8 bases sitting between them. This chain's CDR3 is CASSLGEGTDTQYF. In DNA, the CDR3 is TGTGCCAGCAGTTTGGGGGAAGGCACAGATACGCAGTATTTT.

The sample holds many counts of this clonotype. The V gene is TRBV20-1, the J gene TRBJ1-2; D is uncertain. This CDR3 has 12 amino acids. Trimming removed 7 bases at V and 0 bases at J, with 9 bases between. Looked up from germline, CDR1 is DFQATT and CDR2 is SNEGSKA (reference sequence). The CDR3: CSVINPNYGYTF. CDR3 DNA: TGCAGTGTAATTAACCCTAACTATGGCTACACCTTC.

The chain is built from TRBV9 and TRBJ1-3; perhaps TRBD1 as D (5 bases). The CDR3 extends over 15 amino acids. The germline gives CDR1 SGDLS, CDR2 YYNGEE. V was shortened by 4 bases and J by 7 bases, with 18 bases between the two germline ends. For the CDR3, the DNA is TGTGCCAGCAGCACCTGGGGCAACAGTTTGAACACCATATATTTT. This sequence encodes CASSTWGNSLNTIYF.

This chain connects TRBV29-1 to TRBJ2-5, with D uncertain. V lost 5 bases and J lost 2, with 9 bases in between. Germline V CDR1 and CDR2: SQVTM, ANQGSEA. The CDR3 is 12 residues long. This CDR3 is CSVLSLQETQYF. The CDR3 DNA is TGCAGCGTTCTTTCCCTTCAAGAGACCCAGTACTTC.

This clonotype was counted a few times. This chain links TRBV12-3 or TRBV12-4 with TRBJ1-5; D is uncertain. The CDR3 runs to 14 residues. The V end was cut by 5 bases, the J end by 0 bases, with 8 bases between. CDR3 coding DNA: TGTGCCAGCAGTCGCCCTGATAGCAATCAGCCCCAGCATTTT. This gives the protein CASSRPDSNQPQHF.

DNA for the CDR3: TGTGCCAGCAGCGTATCCCCTCGGGCGGGAGCCCAAGAGACCCAGTACTTC. Residues: CASSVSPRAGAQETQYF. V is TRBV9 and J is TRBJ2-5, with TRBD2 identical over 7 bases. The CDR3 has 17 amino acids. Germline lookup yields CDR1 SGDLS and CDR2 YYNGEE. The junction had 10 bases not matched to a gene; V was cut back by 1 base and J by 1 base.

CDR3 protein: CAIQQGIISYEQYF. The CDR3 DNA follows: TGTGCCATCCAACAGGGTATAATCTCCTACGAGCAGTACTTC. The genes are TRBV28 and TRBJ2-7; a possible D gene is TRBD1 (6 bases). Germline CDR1 is MDHEN and CDR2 is SYDVKM. Trimming shortened V by 10 bases and J by 0 bases, and 16 bases separated the two germline ends. This CDR3 is built from 14 residues.

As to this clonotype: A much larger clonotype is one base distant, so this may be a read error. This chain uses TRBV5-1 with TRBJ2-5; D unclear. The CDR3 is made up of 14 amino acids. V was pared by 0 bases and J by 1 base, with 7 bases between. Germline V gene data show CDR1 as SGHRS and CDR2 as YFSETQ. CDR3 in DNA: TGCGCCAGCAGCTTGGTCACTCCCCAAGAGACCCAGTACTTC. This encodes CASSLVTPQETQYF.

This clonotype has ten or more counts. The CDR3 spells CASSLGLIERHTERNTEAFF. DNA for the CDR3: TGTGCCAGCAGCTTAGGCCTGATCGAGAGACATACAGAAAGGAACACTGAAGCTTTCTTT. The V and J genes are TRBV13 and TRBJ1-1; D call uncertain. There are 20 residues in the CDR3. The germline CDR1 and CDR2 sequences are PRHDT and FYEKMQ (reference sequence). Trimming cost V 0 bases and J 1 base, with 24 bases left between them.